Listed here are 28 T cell receptor beta chains from one sample, sequenced in a study of T cells in localized non-small cell lung cancer. Libraries were prepared by immunoSEQ multiplex PCR; TCRdb keeps only in-frame clonotypes and omits some of them. The data hold approximately 7,000 clones, with approximately 50% observed a single time. The sequencing here drew on lymph node tissue, taken before any cancer treatment. The receptors originated from an older female donor with stage I lung adenocarcinoma.

This clone was found a few times. The rearrangement joins TRBV6-7 to TRBJ2-7; D perhaps matches TRBD2 (6 bases). TRBV6-7 falls under the ORF class, with uncertain function. The CDR3 loop spans 14 amino acids. V was cut by 0 bases and J by 3 bases, with 9 bases left in between. The chain's CDR3 is CASSYSEGFYEQYF. DNA for the CDR3: TGTGCCAGCAGTTACTCGGAGGGCTTCTACGAGCAGTACTTC.

The chain is built from TRBV6-8 and TRBJ1-5; a possible D gene is TRBD1 (6 bases). This CDR3 is built from 14 residues. The germline V gene has CDR1 MNHGY and CDR2 SAAAGT. Trimming pared 5 bases from V and 0 bases from J, leaving 8 bases between. CDR3: CASSETGSNQPQHF. CDR3 coding DNA: TGTGCCAGCAGTGAGACAGGTAGCAATCAGCCCCAGCATTTT.

V is TRBV19 and J is TRBJ2-3, with 8 bases lining up with TRBD2. The CDR3 has 16 amino acids. J gave up 2 bases and V 6 bases, and 10 bases lay outside the gene matches. The germline CDR1 and CDR2 sequences are LNHDA and SQIVND (reference sequence). Here the CDR3 reads CASSTLAGGLTDTQYF. In DNA form, the CDR3 reads TGTGCCAGTAGCACCCTGGCGGGAGGACTCACAGATACGCAGTATTTT.

Only a few counts were recorded for this clone. V usage is TRBV15 and J usage is TRBJ2-2; the match to TRBD1 covers 9 bases. Germline V gene data show CDR1 as LNHNV and CDR2 as YYDKDF (reference sequence). After removal of 4 bases from V and 5 bases from J, the junction contained 11 bases not matched to a gene. This CDR3 comprises 17 residues. CDR3 nucleotide sequence: TGTGCCACCAGCAACCCCTCCGGGACAGGGCTGACCGGGGAGCTGTTTTTT. Its translation: CATSNPSGTGLTGELFF. Full variable domain (remainder filled in from reference TRBV15 and TRBJ2-2): DAMVIQNPRYQVTQFGKPVTLSCSQTLNHNVMYWYQQKSSQAPKLLFHYYDKDFNNEADTPDNFQSRRPNTSFCFLDIRSPGLGDTAMYLCATSNPSGTGLTGELFFGEGSRLTVL.

This rearrangement joins TRBV30 to TRBJ1-3; D perhaps matches TRBD1 (5 bases). The length of the CDR3 is 17 residues. V was clipped by 4 bases and J by 0 bases, with 19 bases between them. The germline V gene encodes CDR1 GTSNPN and CDR2 SVGIG (reference sequence). CDR3 sequence: CAWTPRGRGGSGNTIYF. CDR3 in DNA: TGTGCCTGGACCCCTCGAGGGAGGGGTGGCTCTGGAAACACCATATATTTT.

The J gene is TRBJ2-2, the V gene TRBV19; 9 bases match TRBD2. V trimming: 6 bases; J trimming: 4 bases; junction bases outside the gene matches: 9. This CDR3 is built from 16 residues. CDR1 is LNHDA, CDR2 SQIVND, per germline (reference sequence). CDR3 DNA: TGTGCCAGTAGAGGGTGGCGACTAGCGGCCACCGGGGAGCTGTTTTTT. It is translated as CASRGWRLAATGELFF.

This chain connects TRBV6-8 to TRBJ2-5; TRBD1 or TRBD2 may be the D gene (5 bases each). The V gene lost 10 bases and the J gene lost 6 bases, with 18 bases spanning the gap. The CDR3 totals 13 residues. In germline, CDR1 is MNHGY, CDR2 SAAAGT. The CDR3 protein is CATSLGEDQTQYF. The CDR3 bases are TGTGCCACCTCGTTGGGGGAAGACCAGACCCAGTACTTC.

This rearrangement joins TRBV30 to TRBJ1-1; D is uncertain. Germline V gene data show CDR1 as GTSNPN and CDR2 as SVGIG (reference sequence). This CDR3 has 11 residues. V lost 7 bases to trimming and J lost 4 bases, with 10 bases between them. The DNA for the CDR3 is TGTGCCTTCCTAGGGTTCACTGAAGCTTTCTTT. This sequence encodes CAFLGFTEAFF.

The V gene is TRBV9, the J gene TRBJ2-1, with 14 positions matching TRBD2. Losses at the gene ends were 1 base for V and 10 bases for J; bases not matched to a gene: 13. There are 18 residues in the CDR3. Germline CDR1 is SGDLS and CDR2 is YYNGEE. This CDR3 reads CASSVNPLPGLAGGEQFF. The CDR3 DNA is TGTGCCAGCAGCGTAAATCCACTTCCCGGACTAGCGGGAGGAGAGCAGTTCTTC.

This clone turned up a few times. The CDR3 region is CASRKLAGGPISAENIQYF. In nucleotides, the CDR3 is TGTGCCAGCAGAAAACTAGCGGGAGGGCCAATCAGTGCGGAAAACATTCAGTACTTC. J is TRBJ2-4 and V is TRBV6-8; TRBD2 matches at 13 bases. The CDR3 has 19 amino acids. Germline lookup yields CDR1 MNHGY and CDR2 SAAAGT. V dropped 6 bases and J dropped 5; count of bases not matched to a gene: 16.

This clone came up a few times. V is TRBV6-8 and J is TRBJ2-7; 9 nucleotides align to TRBD1. The junction had 3 bases not matched to a gene; V was cut back by 7 bases and J by 2 bases. Germline V gives CDR1 MNHGY, CDR2 SAAAGT. The CDR3 runs to 13 residues. CDR3: CASTRDRAYEQYF. The CDR3 DNA reads as TGTGCCAGCACCAGGGACAGGGCCTACGAGCAGTACTTC.

The rearrangement links TRBV19 to TRBJ1-6, with D uncertain. Germline loops: CDR1 LNHDA, CDR2 SQIVND (reference sequence). V shed 4 bases and J shed 4 bases, with 11 bases lying between them. The CDR3 extends over 15 amino acids. The CDR3 loop is CASSSGQLYNSPLHF. CDR3 bases: TGTGCCAGTAGTAGCGGTCAGCTGTATAATTCACCCCTCCACTTT. Supplemented by reference TRBV19 and TRBJ1-6, the full variable domain reads DGGITQSPKYLFRKEGQNVTLSCEQNLNHDAMYWYRQDPGQGLRLIYYSQIVNDFQKGDIAEGYSVSREKKESFPLTVTSAQKNPTAFYLCASSSGQLYNSPLHFGNGTRLTVT.

The J gene is TRBJ2-7, the V gene TRBV6-8, with D possibly being TRBD1 or TRBD2 (6 bases each). The CDR3 length is 15 residues. The V end lost 4 bases, the J end lost 3 bases, and 16 bases lay between the germline ends. Germline V gene data show CDR1 as MNHGY and CDR2 as SAAAGT. This CDR3 is CASSLRGDSGYEQYF. The CDR3 DNA sequence: TGTGCCAGCAGTTTGAGGGGGGATAGTGGCTACGAGCAGTACTTC.

This clone was seen more than once but under ten times. The rearrangement uses TRBV7-7 and TRBJ2-6; the match to TRBD1 covers 8 bases. From germline, CDR1 is SSHAT and CDR2 FNYEAQ (reference sequence). Trimming removed 3 bases from V and 4 bases from J; junction bases left unmatched: 8. The CDR3 is made up of 17 amino acids. CDR3 protein: CASSLWSGGLGANVLTF. The CDR3 DNA is TGTGCCAGCAGCTTGTGGTCAGGGGGCCTCGGGGCCAACGTCCTGACTTTC.

The table lists this clone with a few counts. CDR3 in DNA: TGCGCCAGCAGCCAAGGCCAGTCGCATAGCAGGGAGACCCAGTACTTC. As protein: CASSQGQSHSRETQYF. V usage is TRBV1 and J usage is TRBJ2-5. TRBV1 is flagged as a pseudogene. CDR3 length: 16 amino acids.

The chain combines TRBV29-1 with TRBJ1-2; maybe TRBD1 (6 bases). The CDR3 totals 14 residues. V lost 4 bases, J lost 2 bases, and 14 bases lay in between. Germline V CDR1 and CDR2: SQVTM, ANQGSEA. CDR3 sequence (DNA): TGCAGCGTTGTGGGGGGCGCGTCGAACTATGGCTACACCTTC. Translated: CSVVGGASNYGYTF. Looking up the rest from reference TRBV29-1 and TRBJ1-2 gives the full variable domain: SAVISQKPSRDICQRGTSLTIQCQVDSQVTMMFWYRQQPGQSLTLIATANQGSEATYESGFVIDKFPISRPNLTFSTLTVSNMSPEDSSIYLCSVVGGASNYGYTFGSGTRLTVV.

The CDR3 DNA reads as TGTGCCAGCAGTTACGGACAGGGGGCGCGTGGCTACACCTTC. Translating gives CASSYGQGARGYTF. This rearrangement joins TRBV6-8 to TRBJ1-2; 11 bases line up with TRBD1. Trimming at V came to 2 bases and at J to 7 bases, leaving 3 bases not matched to a gene. Germline assignment: CDR1 MNHGY and CDR2 SAAAGT. The CDR3 consists of 14 residues.

This clone has only a few counts. V gene TRBV30 combines with J gene TRBJ1-4, with 7 bases identical to TRBD1. This CDR3 contains 15 residues. V trimming: 3 bases; J trimming: 9 bases; junction bases outside the gene matches: 13. Germline assignment: CDR1 GTSNPN and CDR2 SVGIG (reference sequence). The CDR3 coding sequence is TGTGCCTGGAGCGCACCGGGACAGAGCCCCCAAAAACTGTTTTTT. It yields the protein CAWSAPGQSPQKLFF.

The J gene is TRBJ1-1, the V gene TRBV19; D ambiguous. The V gene's germline CDR1 is LNHDA and CDR2 SQIVND (reference sequence). There are 15 residues in the CDR3. V was trimmed by 3 bases and J by 2 bases, leaving 13 bases between them. CDR3 in amino acids: CASSILAGRNTEAFF. For the CDR3, the DNA is TGTGCCAGTAGTATTTTAGCGGGCCGAAACACTGAAGCTTTCTTT.

This sequence joins TRBV6-8 and TRBJ1-4; 8 bases are a match to TRBD1. The junction had 17 bases not matched to a gene; V was cut back by 10 bases and J by 10 bases. Germline V gives CDR1 MNHGY, CDR2 SAAAGT. The CDR3 runs to 15 residues. The CDR3 region has the DNA TGTGCCATCAGAGGAGGGGCCGACGGGACAGGAAAACTGTTTTTT. It translates to CAIRGGADGTGKLFF.

The table lists this clone with a few counts. The chain couples TRBV1 to TRBJ2-1. TRBV1 is tagged as a pseudogene. This CDR3 is 19 amino acids long. Here the CDR3 reads CASSQDETGTESTYNEQFF. The CDR3 region has the DNA TGCGCCAGCAGCCAAGACGAAACGGGGACGGAGTCCACCTACAATGAGCAGTTCTTC.

This clone was counted only a few times. The gene calls are TRBV11-3 and TRBJ2-5; tentatively, D is TRBD1 or TRBD2 (5 bases each). This CDR3 is 15 amino acids long. V was pared by 5 bases and J by 4 bases, with 17 bases between. Germline V gene data show CDR1 as SGHNT and CDR2 as YENEEA. The CDR3 nucleotides read TGTGCCAGCAGCCCCCTCGGGGCAAGTCGAGAGACCCAGTACTTC. It is translated as CASSPLGASRETQYF. The full variable domain, rest sourced from reference TRBV11-3 and TRBJ2-5, is EAGVVQSPRYKIIEKKQPVAFWCNPISGHNTLYWYLQNLGQGPELLIRYENEEAVDDSQLPKDRFSAERLKGVDSTLKIQPAELGDSAVYLCASSPLGASRETQYFGPGTRLLVL.

The J gene is TRBJ1-5, the V gene TRBV19; unclear D gene. Germline CDR1 and CDR2: LNHDA and SQIVND (reference sequence). V was cut by 5 bases and J by 3 bases, with 23 bases left in between. The CDR3 runs to 18 residues. Here the CDR3 DNA reads TGTGCCAGTAGTCCCTACAGTTCCGGGAGCTCCTCCAATCAGCCCCAGCATTTT. Translation: CASSPYSSGSSSNQPQHF.

This chain connects TRBV19 to TRBJ1-2, with D uncertain. The CDR3 length is 13 residues. Germline lookup yields CDR1 LNHDA and CDR2 SQIVND (reference sequence). V shed 5 bases and J shed 8 bases, with 15 bases lying between them. CDR3 in DNA: TGTGCCAGTAGTTTAACCGCTAGGCAGGGCTACACCTTC. This gives the protein CASSLTARQGYTF.

Only a few counts were recorded for this clone. This chain's CDR3 is CASSQGLSGQGREKLFF. CDR3 DNA: TGCGCCAGCAGCCAAGGGTTATCGGGACAGGGTAGGGAAAAACTGTTTTTT. This chain links TRBV1 with TRBJ1-4; TRBD1 is the table's D call, not checked against the DNA. TRBV1 corresponds to a pseudogene. The CDR3 contains 17 residues.

The chain uses TRBV19 and TRBJ2-3; perhaps TRBD1 as D (6 bases). The CDR3 is 13 amino acids. The germline gives CDR1 LNHDA, CDR2 SQIVND (reference sequence). Between the trimmed V and J ends, which lost 5 bases and 4 bases, there was a span of 10 bases. CDR3 bases: TGTGCCAGTAGTTTGGGGGCTGCAGATACGCAGTATTTT. This encodes CASSLGAADTQYF.

V gene TRBV9 combines with J gene TRBJ2-2; D uncertain. CDR1 and CDR2 (germline): SGDLS, YYNGEE. The CDR3 is made up of 13 amino acids. V was pared by 5 bases and J by 4 bases, with 9 bases between. The CDR3 spells CASRAIGTGELFF. CDR3 DNA: TGTGCCAGCAGAGCCATTGGCACCGGGGAGCTGTTTTTT.

This clone came up a few times. The read includes an ambiguous or uncalled nucleotide; its amino acid is shown as X. The CDR3: CASSLMRXGDYGYTF. The CDR3 nucleotides are TGTGCCAGCAGCTTAATGCGGAYAGGAGACTATGGCTACACCTTC. The chain combines TRBV11-3 with TRBJ1-2; no clear D gene. This CDR3 spans 15 amino acids. V shed 2 bases and J shed 3 bases, with 13 bases lying between them. CDR1 SGHNT and CDR2 YENEEA come from the germline V gene.